The 6 T cell receptor beta chains in this list originate from one sample, sequenced in a study of T cell changes during pregnancy in multiple sclerosis. Only in-frame clones appear in the TCRdb table, and some are missing; sequencing was by immunoSEQ multiplex PCR. The repertoire holds about 110,000 clones, roughly nine tenths seen once, with 1.6% in the top ten. Material: peripheral blood, obtained before pregnancy. The receptors derive from a female donor with multiple sclerosis, enrolled in a pregnancy study.

The chain uses TRBV19 and TRBJ1-6; 9 bases map to TRBD1. CDR3 size: 16 residues. With V trimmed by 2 bases and J by 9 bases, 8 bases remained unmatched. In germline, CDR1 is LNHDA, CDR2 SQIVND (reference sequence). The CDR3 bases are TGTGCCAGTAGTATATTCGTCGGACAGGGGAGTTCACCCCTCCACTTT. Its translation is CASSIFVGQGSSPLHF.

The chain couples TRBV11-1 to TRBJ2-7, with D perhaps TRBD1 (7 bases). Germline CDR1 reads SGHAT; CDR2 reads FQDESV (reference sequence). The CDR3 contains 15 residues. V lost 8 bases and J lost 2, with 19 bases in between. The CDR3 nucleotides read TGTGCCAGCGGACTCTATCAGGGGGAGGCCTACGAGCAGTACTTC. This sequence encodes CASGLYQGEAYEQYF.

In this sample, this clone turned up once. The genes are TRBV30 and TRBJ1-5, with 10 bases identical to TRBD1. V lost 3 bases and J lost 3; bases outside the gene matches: 5. The CDR3 spans 15 residues. Germline V CDR1 and CDR2: GTSNPN, SVGIG (reference sequence). The CDR3 is CAWSTGTGVNQPQHF. The DNA of the CDR3 is TGTGCCTGGAGCACCGGGACAGGGGTCAATCAGCCCCAGCATTTT.

The V and J genes are TRBV11-3 and TRBJ2-5; possible D gene TRBD1, 6 bases. V was cut by 2 bases and J by 3 bases, with 10 bases left in between. The CDR3 contains 14 residues. CDR1 and CDR2 from the germline V gene are SGHNT and YENEEA. CDR3: CASSLRQEKETQYF. For the CDR3, the DNA is TGTGCCAGCAGCTTAAGACAGGAAAAAGAGACCCAGTACTTC.

This CDR3 is CASRQAYEQYF. The DNA of the CDR3 is TGTGCCAGCAGGCAGGCCTACGAGCAGTACTTC. This chain links TRBV2 with TRBJ2-7; D is undetermined. Germline V gene lookup returns CDR1 SNHLY and CDR2 FYNNEI. The length of the CDR3 is 11 residues. V lost 6 bases, J lost 2 bases, and 5 bases lay in between.

This sequence joins TRBV29-1 and TRBJ2-1, with 7 positions matching TRBD1. The CDR3 sequence is 12 residues long. Per germline, CDR1 SQVTM and CDR2 ANQGSEA. Unmatched junction bases numbered 4, after V lost 5 bases and J lost 6 bases. CDR3 nucleotides: TGCAGCGTTAAGGGGGCAATCAATGAGCAGTTCTTC. As protein: CSVKGAINEQFF.